These 29 T cell receptor beta chains originate from one sample sequenced in a study of T cells in tumors after PD-1 blockade. Sequencing used immunoSEQ multiplex PCR; TCRdb keeps in-frame clones, though not all of them. This table holds 7,000 to 8,500 clones, around 57% found once. Stated time point: second of two post-therapy site-matched biopsies two to three months apart. The sample was tumor tissue, taken after anti-PD-1 treatment. These receptors came from a human donor with basal cell carcinoma.

There are a few counts of this clone. J is TRBJ2-7 and V is TRBV11-1, with 7 bases identical to TRBD2. Trimming at V came to 4 bases and at J to 3 bases, leaving 9 bases not matched to a gene. The CDR3 is made up of 15 amino acids. CDR1 and CDR2 (germline): SGHAT, FQDESV (reference sequence). The CDR3 DNA reads as TGTGCCAGCAGCTATATAGCGGGTCCCAACTACGAGCAGTACTTC. It yields the protein CASSYIAGPNYEQYF. Full variable domain (outside the CDR3, taken from reference TRBV11-1 and TRBJ2-7): EAEVAQSPRYKITEKSQAVAFWCDPISGHATLYWYRQILGQGPELLVQFQDESVVDDSQLPKDRFSAERLKGVDSTLKIQPAELGDSAMYLCASSYIAGPNYEQYFGPGTRLTVT.

Only a few counts were recorded for this clone. The CDR3 sequence is CASSQPVQGAEAFF. The DNA of the CDR3 is TGCGCCAGCAGCCAGCCAGTACAGGGGGCTGAAGCTTTCTTT. The gene calls are TRBV4-1 and TRBJ1-1; 8 bases match TRBD1. V lost 3 bases, J lost 6 bases, and 6 bases stayed unmatched. CDR1 is MGHRA and CDR2 is YSYEKL in the germline V gene. The CDR3 covers 14 residues.

The J gene is TRBJ2-3, the V gene TRBV18; tentative D call: TRBD2 (6 bases). Germline V gene lookup returns CDR1 KGHSH and CDR2 LQKENI. Trimming took off 3 bases at V and 2 bases at J, with 9 bases between the two ends. This CDR3 is 14 amino acids long. CDR3 sequence reads: CASSPTGLTDTQYF. In nucleotides, the CDR3 is TGTGCCAGCTCACCGACGGGACTCACAGATACGCAGTATTTT.

The gene calls are TRBV13 and TRBJ2-3; 15 nucleotides agree with TRBD2. The CDR3 has 18 amino acids. V gave up 4 bases and J gave up 5 bases; unmatched junction bases: 10. CDR1 is PRHDT, CDR2 FYEKMQ, per germline (reference sequence). CDR3: CASSSKGGLAGGRDTQYF. The CDR3 DNA follows: TGTGCCAGCAGCTCCAAGGGTGGACTAGCGGGGGGGCGAGATACGCAGTATTTT. The full variable domain, its missing parts supplied by reference TRBV13 and TRBJ2-3, is AAGVIQSPRHLIKEKRETATLKCYPIPRHDTVYWYQQGPGQDPQFLISFYEKMQSDKGSIPDRFSAQQFSDYHSELNMSSLELGDSALYFCASSSKGGLAGGRDTQYFGPGTRLTVL.

This clone has just a few counts. V gene TRBV6-5 combines with J gene TRBJ2-5; perhaps D is TRBD1 or TRBD2 (7 bases each). Per the germline V gene, CDR1 is MNHEY and CDR2 is SVGAGI. The CDR3 contains 13 residues. Trimming removed 5 bases at V and 6 bases at J, with 13 bases between. The CDR3 DNA follows: TGTGCCAGCAGTACAGGGGAGGGGAAGACCCAGTACTTC. This sequence encodes CASSTGEGKTQYF.

This sequence joins TRBV5-6 and TRBJ1-1, with TRBD1 matching 7 bases. CDR3 length equals 16 residues. Germline V gives CDR1 SGHDT, CDR2 YYEEEE. The V gene end was trimmed by 3 bases and the J gene end by 4 bases; junction bases not matched to a gene: 12. CDR3 in DNA: TGTGCCAGCAGCTCAAGTCAGACAGGGTCCAGCACTGAAGCTTTCTTT. This translates into CASSSSQTGSSTEAFF.

The chain recombines TRBV19 with TRBJ1-2; unclear D gene. The V end lost 4 bases, the J end lost 1 base, and 7 bases lay between the germline ends. CDR1 and CDR2 from the germline V gene are LNHDA and SQIVND (reference sequence). This CDR3 region has 13 residues. Written as DNA, the CDR3 is TGTGCCAGTAGTAGCCGAATTAACTATGGCTACACCTTC. This codes for CASSSRINYGYTF.

This clone counts as medium-sized (0.01 to 0.1%). V is TRBV6-5 and J is TRBJ1-3, with TRBD1 identical over 9 bases. V gave up 2 bases and J gave up 4 bases; unmatched junction bases: 3. Germline loops: CDR1 MNHEY, CDR2 SVGAGI. The CDR3 sequence is 15 residues long. The CDR3 loop reads CASSYGQGLGNTIYF. The CDR3 DNA reads TGTGCCAGCAGTTACGGACAGGGGCTAGGAAACACCATATATTTT.

V is TRBV23-1 and J is TRBJ2-5, with D tentatively TRBD1 or TRBD2 (5 bases each). TRBV23-1 is an open reading frame, and its role is uncertain. The length of the CDR3 is 14 residues. With 7 bases removed from V and 5 bases from J, the gap between germline ends came to 17 bases. CDR3 loop: CASILGVGEETQYF. CDR3 in DNA: TGCGCCAGCATCCTAGGGGTGGGGGAGGAGACCCAGTACTTC.

V is TRBV28 and J is TRBJ2-2; perhaps TRBD1 as D (6 bases). Germline V lookup: CDR1 MDHEN, CDR2 SYDVKM. The V and J ends lost 6 bases and 6 bases respectively, with 14 bases between them. This CDR3 has 14 residues. The CDR3 DNA is TGTGCCAGCAGGGGCCAGGGGAAAGCCGGGGAGCTGTTTTTT. Protein product: CASRGQGKAGELFF.

The chain joins TRBV5-1 to TRBJ1-5; 8 bases map to TRBD1. The V segment lost 4 bases and the J segment 4 bases; nucleotides outside the gene matches: 4. Germline V gene lookup returns CDR1 SGHRS and CDR2 YFSETQ. This CDR3 comprises 14 residues. The CDR3, as DNA: TGCGCCAGCAGCCCGCAGGGGGCGAATCAGCCCCAGCATTTT. The encoded protein is CASSPQGANQPQHF. Full variable domain (outside the CDR3, taken from reference TRBV5-1 and TRBJ1-5): KAGVTQTPRYLIKTRGQQVTLSCSPISGHRSVSWYQQTPGQGLQFLFEYFSETQRNKGNFPGRFSGRQFSNSRSEMNVSTLELGDSALYLCASSPQGANQPQHFGDGTRLSIL.

The gene calls are TRBV7-2 and TRBJ1-6, with TRBD1 as a possible D gene (5 bases). Germline V lookup: CDR1 SGHTA, CDR2 FQGNSA. The CDR3 extends over 15 amino acids. Trimming took 5 bases from V and 6 from J, leaving 14 bases between them. The CDR3 DNA follows: TGTGCCAGCAGCATAAAAGCGGGGCTTAATTCACCCCTCCACTTT. Its protein product is CASSIKAGLNSPLHF.

In regard to this clone: Germline is not matched at one junction end, which may reflect a read error. This sequence joins TRBV7-9 and TRBJ2-7; 7 positions agree with TRBD1. This CDR3 region has 14 residues. CDR1 and CDR2 from the germline V gene are SEHNR and FQNEAQ (reference sequence). For the CDR3, the DNA is TGTGCCAGCAGCTCGATGTCTGATACGGGACAGCCAAACTTC. It codes for CASSSMSDTGQPNF.

The rearrangement uses TRBV16 and TRBJ2-4, with D maybe TRBD1 (5 bases). V was cut by 1 base and J by 2 bases, with 12 bases left in between. Germline V gene sequence: CDR1 KGHSY, CDR2 FQNENV. This CDR3 region has 16 residues. CDR3 sequence: CASSQYMQGSKNIQYF. For the CDR3, the DNA is TGTGCCAGCAGCCAATATATGCAGGGATCCAAAAACATTCAGTACTTC. Full variable domain (outside the CDR3, taken from reference TRBV16 and TRBJ2-4): GEEVAQTPKHLVRGEGQKAKLYCAPIKGHSYVFWYQQVLKNEFKFLISFQNENVFDETGMPKERFSAKCLPNSPCSLEIQATKLEDSAVYFCASSQYMQGSKNIQYFGAGTRLSVL.

The chain recombines TRBV5-1 with TRBJ2-5, with 8 bases that match TRBD2. V lost 4 bases to trimming and J lost 1 base; unmatched junction nucleotides: 9. The CDR3 contains 16 residues. Germline V gene sequence: CDR1 SGHRS, CDR2 YFSETQ. In DNA form, the CDR3 reads TGCGCCAGCAGCCCCGGGGTAGCGGGGTTCCAAGAGACCCAGTACTTC. Residues: CASSPGVAGFQETQYF.

This rearrangement joins TRBV10-3 to TRBJ2-7, with D hard to call. The germline gives CDR1 ENHRY, CDR2 SYGVKD. V gave up 0 bases and J gave up 1 base, with 4 bases separating them. This CDR3 has 13 residues. The CDR3 spells CAISESPSYEQYF. The DNA of the CDR3 is TGTGCCATCAGTGAGTCCCCTTCCTACGAGCAGTACTTC.

The chain is built from TRBV28 and TRBJ1-4, with D hard to call. V dropped 6 bases and J dropped 3 bases, with 14 bases sitting between them. CDR1 MDHEN and CDR2 SYDVKM come from the germline V gene. There are 15 residues in the CDR3. The CDR3 loop reads CASSTTGLSNEKLFF. DNA of the CDR3: TGTGCCAGCAGCACTACGGGGTTATCTAATGAAAAACTGTTTTTT.

The J gene is TRBJ2-7, the V gene TRBV6-1; TRBD2 matches at 10 bases. The CDR3 has 15 residues. V dropped 5 bases and J dropped 0; count of bases not matched to a gene: 4. Germline lookup yields CDR1 MNHNS and CDR2 SASEGT. The CDR3 DNA is TGTGCCAGCAGTTCCAGCGGGGGGGCCTCCTACGAGCAGTACTTC. This encodes CASSSSGGASYEQYF.

In its sample, this clone was seen a few times. The chain recombines TRBV7-6 with TRBJ2-2; D unclear. V was shortened by 2 bases and J by 4 bases, with 5 bases between the two germline ends. The germline gives CDR1 SGHVS, CDR2 FNYEAQ. The CDR3 is 13 amino acids. The CDR3 loop reads CASSLTTTGELFF. DNA of the CDR3: TGTGCCAGCAGCTTAACCACCACCGGGGAGCTGTTTTTT.

On this clone itself: This specimen includes other DNA sequences encoding the same CDR3. The chain joins TRBV28 to TRBJ1-2; D is uncertain. The CDR3 is 13 residues long. From germline, CDR1 is MDHEN and CDR2 SYDVKM. Trimming cost V 2 bases and J 5 bases, with 9 bases left between them. CDR3 region: CASSLPRSYGYTF. CDR3 sequence (DNA): TGTGCCAGCAGTTTACCCAGATCATATGGCTACACCTTC.

Only a few counts were recorded for this clone. This sequence joins TRBV3-1 (or the pseudogene TRBV3-2) and TRBJ1-1; D is undetermined. With 0 bases removed from V and 1 base from J, the gap between germline ends came to 6 bases. The CDR3 is 14 amino acids. Germline loops: CDR1 LGHDT, CDR2 YNNKEL (reference sequence). The CDR3 spells CASSQDARNTEAFF. DNA for the CDR3: TGTGCCAGCAGCCAAGACGCCAGGAACACTGAAGCTTTCTTT.

The rearrangement joins TRBV5-1 to TRBJ2-3, with no clear D. The CDR3 spans 15 residues. Looked up from germline, CDR1 is SGHRS and CDR2 is YFSETQ. Trimming took 3 bases from V and 5 from J, leaving 16 bases between them. DNA for the CDR3: TGCGCCAGCAGCTATATGAAGACTCGTGGAGATACGCAGTATTTT. Its translation is CASSYMKTRGDTQYF.

CDR3 nucleotides: TGTGCCAGCAGCCGACTAGACACTAGCACAGATACGCAGTATTTT. Its protein product is CASSRLDTSTDTQYF. The chain combines TRBV5-6 with TRBJ2-3, with a weak D call TRBD2 (6 bases). The germline V gene has CDR1 SGHDT and CDR2 YYEEEE. CDR3 length: 15 amino acids. Trimming left V 4 bases short and J 0 bases short, with 12 bases between.

The J gene is TRBJ2-1, the V gene TRBV29-1; unclear D gene. This CDR3 spans 15 amino acids. V lost 3 bases and J lost 0, with 12 bases in between. Germline loops: CDR1 SQVTM, CDR2 ANQGSEA. The CDR3 DNA reads as TGCAGCGTTGATCAACCTTCGAGCTCCTACAATGAGCAGTTCTTC. It yields the protein CSVDQPSSSYNEQFF.

This clone was seen once. J is TRBJ2-1 and V is TRBV11-3, with TRBD2 matching over 7 bases. The junction had 3 bases not matched to a gene; V was cut back by 4 bases and J by 0 bases. This CDR3 region has 15 residues. Per germline, CDR1 SGHNT and CDR2 YENEEA. DNA for the CDR3: TGTGCCAGCAGCTCGGGGGGTACCTCCTACAATGAGCAGTTCTTC. Encoded protein: CASSSGGTSYNEQFF.

This clone rates as medium-sized. The chain joins TRBV4-2 to TRBJ1-6; 8 bases align to TRBD1. Per germline, CDR1 LGHNA and CDR2 YNFKEQ. With 1 base clipped from V and 10 bases from J, the junction kept 3 bases outside the gene matches. The CDR3 length is 14 residues. CDR3 coding DNA: TGTGCCAGCAGCCAAGTTGGACAGGGCTCACCCCTCCACTTT. As protein: CASSQVGQGSPLHF.

The chain is built from TRBV7-2 and TRBJ2-7, with 7 bases that match TRBD2. Trimming at V came to 1 base and at J to 4 bases, leaving 1 base not matched to a gene. The CDR3 has 13 residues. From germline, CDR1 is SGHTA and CDR2 FQGNSA. CDR3 protein: CASSLGGGYEQYF. In DNA form, the CDR3 reads TGTGCCAGCAGCTTAGGGGGGGGGTACGAGCAGTACTTC.

Comment on this clone: Different DNA sequences within this sample yield the same CDR3. The V gene is TRBV12-5, the J gene TRBJ2-1; 8 nucleotides align to TRBD2. V lost 8 bases, J lost 8 bases, and 2 bases stayed unmatched. Germline CDR1 is LGHNT and CDR2 is FRNRAP. The CDR3 runs 11 residues. The CDR3 loop is CASLGGDEQFF. The CDR3 DNA reads TGTGCTAGTCTCGGGGGGGATGAGCAGTTCTTC.

The V gene is TRBV28, the J gene TRBJ1-6, with D perhaps matching TRBD1 (5 bases). V was cut by 3 bases and J by 5 bases, with 14 bases left in between. Germline V gives CDR1 MDHEN, CDR2 SYDVKM. This CDR3 spans 16 amino acids. CDR3 nucleotide sequence: TGTGCCAGCAGTTTTATGGGGGGTGAGGATAATTCACCCCTCCACTTT. Translation: CASSFMGGEDNSPLHF.